The entry that follows covers one T cell receptor beta chain sequence. CDR1 and CDR2 from the germline V gene are MGHDK and SYGVNS. J gave up 6 bases and V 10 bases, and 11 bases lay outside the gene matches. The CDR3 loop spans 15 amino acids. Generated by immunoSEQ multiplex PCR, the TCRdb table keeps only in-frame clones and is missing some. This repertoire shows approximately 60,000 clones, approximately 90% found once; its top ten account for 1% to 1.5%. The source of the sample is a study of T cell changes during pregnancy in multiple sclerosis. The clonotype was recovered from a female donor with multiple sclerosis, enrolled in a pregnancy study. The chain employs TRBV25-1 and TRBJ2-1; TRBD1 matches 11 bases. The sample was peripheral blood, taken in the second trimester of pregnancy. CDR3 sequence: CATTKPGQGGNEQFF. The CDR3, as DNA: TGTGCCACCACCAAGCCGGGACAGGGGGGCAATGAGCAGTTCTTC.